The next 3 T cell receptor beta chains were all read from a single sample in a study of OX40 agonist ivuxolimab in advanced cancers. The table came from immunoSEQ multiplex PCR; TCRdb's copy has only in-frame clones and leaves some out. The sample holds 50,000 to 65,000 clones, about four fifths seen once. The material sequenced was CD4+ or CD8+ T cells sorted from blood, taken in a trial of the OX40 agonist ivuxolimab. The receptors stem from an adult with an advanced solid tumor such as melanoma, head and neck, liver or kidney cancer.

The V and J genes are TRBV19 and TRBJ2-7; D is undetermined. V was pared by 3 bases and J by 1 base, with 7 bases between. The CDR3 is 13 amino acids. Germline V gives CDR1 LNHDA, CDR2 SQIVND (reference sequence). Here the CDR3 reads CASSISGSYEQYF. CDR3 in DNA: TGTGCCAGTAGTATTTCAGGTTCCTACGAGCAGTACTTC.

CDR3: CASSLLGQANQPQHF. DNA of the CDR3: TGTGCCAGCTCACTGCTGGGACAGGCTAATCAGCCCCAGCATTTT. The V gene is TRBV18, the J gene TRBJ1-5; the match to TRBD1 covers 8 bases. V gave up 4 bases and J gave up 4 bases; unmatched junction bases: 6. Germline V gene data show CDR1 as KGHSH and CDR2 as LQKENI. The CDR3 consists of 15 residues.

This rearrangement joins TRBV5-1 to TRBJ2-4, with 15 bases fitting TRBD2. The length of the CDR3 is 19 residues. V lost 3 bases, J lost 0 bases, and 7 bases stayed unmatched. The V gene's germline CDR1 is SGHRS and CDR2 YFSETQ. The CDR3 here is CASSSWTSGGALAKNIQYF. In nucleotides, the CDR3 is TGCGCCAGCAGCTCGTGGACTAGCGGGGGGGCTCTAGCCAAAAACATTCAGTACTTC. Full variable domain (missing parts from reference TRBV5-1 and TRBJ2-4): KAGVTQTPRYLIKTRGQQVTLSCSPISGHRSVSWYQQTPGQGLQFLFEYFSETQRNKGNFPGRFSGRQFSNSRSEMNVSTLELGDSALYLCASSSWTSGGALAKNIQYFGAGTRLSVL.